The rows below give T cell receptor beta chains drawn from one sample of a study of vaccination effects on CD4 cells after COVID-19. Their antigens are not known. Some clones are missing from TCRdb's copy, which holds only in-frame ones; the method was immunoSEQ multiplex PCR. The sample shows around 30,000 clones, approximately 71% of them seen only once. This sample comprised CD4+ T cells from PBMCs cultured with HCoV-NL63 spike peptides, obtained after COVID-19 vaccination. Receptors were obtained from a human donor who received a COVID-19 vaccine. Each CDR3 is given with its conserved first and last residue. A D gene is named only where the DNA matches it firmly. Clone size is not always given. Where it is, it says once, few, many or a class for expanded clones.

. | TRBJ2-5 | TRBV3-1/TRBV3-2 | . | CASSHTRDNQETQYF | TGTGCCAGCAGCCACACCCGGGACAACCAAGAGACCCAGTACTTC
TRBD2 | TRBJ2-5 | TRBV10-2 | . | CASSIGEGTQYF | TGCGCCAGCAGTATCGGGGAGGGGACCCAGTACTTC
. | TRBJ2-3 | TRBV10-2 | . | CASSEGVADVADTQYF | TGCGCCAGCAGTGAGGGTGTAGCGGACGTTGCAGATACGCAGTATTTT
TRBD2 | TRBJ2-5 | TRBV27 | . | CASSFGAGVRETQYF | TGTGCCAGCAGTTTTGGAGCGGGAGTACGAGAGACCCAGTACTTC
TRBD2 | TRBJ2-7 | TRBV5-1 | . | CASSPGTSGGYEQYF | TGCGCCAGCAGCCCCGGGACTAGCGGGGGGTACGAGCAGTACTTC
. | TRBJ1-4 | TRBV15 | . | CATSRDLRSRGGEKLFF | TGTGCCACCAGCAGAGATCTAAGGAGCCGAGGTGGTGAAAAACTGTTTTTT
. | TRBJ1-5 | TRBV6-6 | few | CASSYSNYRSNQPQHF | TGTGCCAGCAGTTACTCCAATTACAGGAGCAATCAGCCCCAGCATTTT
. | TRBJ1-2 | TRBV24-1 | . | CATSEGQGHFGYTF | TGTGCCACCAGTGAGGGGCAGGGGCATTTCGGCTACACCTTC
. | TRBJ1-6 | TRBV4-2 | few | CASSQDLGVLSSPLHF | TGTGCCAGCAGCCAAGATCTAGGGGTACTCTCCTCACCCCTCCACTTT
. | TRBJ1-5 | TRBV6-5 | . | CASTTTLSQPQHF | TGTGCCAGCACCACGACACTAAGTCAGCCCCAGCATTTT
TRBD1 | TRBJ2-7 | TRBV11-2 | . | CASSLAPGGDYEQYF | TGTGCCAGCAGCTTAGCTCCAGGGGGCGACTACGAGCAGTACTTC
. | TRBJ1-4 | TRBV19 | . | CASSIDQGLSGKLFF | TGTGCCAGTAGTATAGATCAGGGTTTGAGTGGAAAACTGTTTTTT
TRBD1 | TRBJ2-7 | TRBV2 | . | CASSEQWDRVGEQYF | TGTGCCAGCAGCGAACAATGGGACAGGGTGGGCGAGCAGTACTTC
. | TRBJ1-3 | TRBV5-1 | . | CASSSGLLDTIYF | TGCGCCAGCAGCTCAGGCCTACTTGACACCATATATTTT
. | TRBJ2-7 | TRBV27 | . | CATRPAGLGEQYF | TGTGCCACCCGGCCAGCGGGCTTGGGGGAGCAGTACTTC
. | TRBJ1-2 | TRBV27 | . | CASSPTLDGYGYTF | TGTGCCAGCAGTCCAACCCTGGACGGATATGGCTACACCTTC
. | TRBJ1-5 | TRBV19 | few | CASSIDFEPQHF | TGTGCCAGTAGTATAGATTTTGAGCCCCAGCATTTT
. | TRBJ1-2 | TRBV3-1/TRBV3-2 | . | CASSPPLGRNYGYTF | TGTGCCAGCAGCCCCCCATTAGGACGGAACTATGGCTACACCTTC
. | TRBJ2-1 | TRBV3-1/TRBV3-2 | . | CASSQGYNEQFF | TGTGCCAGCAGCCAAGGGTACAATGAGCAGTTCTTC
TRBD1 | TRBJ1-2 | TRBV2 | . | CASSDKLLGQGARGYTF | TGTGCCAGCAGTGATAAACTCCTGGGACAGGGGGCGCGTGGCTACACCTTC
. | TRBJ1-2 | TRBV20-1 | . | CSAQALYGYTF | TGCAGTGCCCAAGCCCTTTATGGCTACACCTTC
TRBD2 | TRBJ2-7 | TRBV12-5 | . | CASGLVLREAKREQYF | TGTGCTAGTGGTTTGGTACTGCGGGAGGCGAAGCGTGAGCAGTACTTC
. | TRBJ2-7 | TRBV5-1 | . | CASGPGGTDPYEQYF | TGCGCCAGCGGACCCGGAGGGACGGATCCCTACGAGCAGTACTTC